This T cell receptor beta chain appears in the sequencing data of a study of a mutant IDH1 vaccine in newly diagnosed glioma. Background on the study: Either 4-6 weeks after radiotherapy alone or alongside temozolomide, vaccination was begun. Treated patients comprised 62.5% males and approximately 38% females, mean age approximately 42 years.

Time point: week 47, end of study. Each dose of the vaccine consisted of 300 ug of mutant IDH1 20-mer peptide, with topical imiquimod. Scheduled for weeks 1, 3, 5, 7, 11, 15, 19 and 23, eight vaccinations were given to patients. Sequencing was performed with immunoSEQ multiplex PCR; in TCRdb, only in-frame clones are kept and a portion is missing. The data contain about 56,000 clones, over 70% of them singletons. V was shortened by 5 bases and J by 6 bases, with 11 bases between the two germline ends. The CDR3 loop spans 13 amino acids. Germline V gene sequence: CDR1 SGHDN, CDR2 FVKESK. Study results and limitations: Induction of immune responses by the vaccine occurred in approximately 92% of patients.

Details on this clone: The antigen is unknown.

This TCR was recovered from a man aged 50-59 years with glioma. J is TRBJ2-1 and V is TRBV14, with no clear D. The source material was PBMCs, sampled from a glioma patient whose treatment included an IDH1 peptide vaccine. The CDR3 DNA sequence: TGTGCCAGCAGCAGCTGGGAAGGCAATGAGCAGTTCTTC. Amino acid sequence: CASSSWEGNEQFF.